This T cell receptor beta chain is from a study of blood T cell repertoires in COVID-19. Study as a whole: The analysed material was cDNA or gDNA that came from T cells, B-cell-depleted T cells, or PBMCs.

Adults between roughly 18 and 100 years of age took part from 20 to 25 US areas. Recovered participants had two consecutive negative NP/OP PCR tests, healthcare professional clearance, or symptom resolution. This clone was found a few times. Measured with immunoSEQ multiplex PCR; TCRdb has only the in-frame clones, and not every one. The repertoire includes 150,000 to 200,000 clones, around 73% of them detected once, and 15% to 20% sits in the top ten. The sample taken for sequencing was PBMCs or T cells enriched from blood (not recorded which). This sequence was found in a woman aged 50 to 65 who had recovered from COVID-19.

The chain's CDR3 is CAINDPSGQGVYEQYF. For the CDR3, the DNA is TGTGCCATCAATGACCCGTCGGGACAGGGGGTGTACGAGCAGTACTTC. V is TRBV10-3 and J is TRBJ2-7; 11 bases agree with TRBD1. Germline loops: CDR1 ENHRY, CDR2 SYGVKD. This CDR3 has 16 amino acids. The V gene end was trimmed by 7 bases and the J gene end by 4 bases; junction bases not matched to a gene: 12.